The T cell receptor beta chain under discussion was sequenced for a study of blood T cell repertoires in COVID-19. Study details: PBMCs, B-cell-depleted T cells, or T cells were the source of the cDNA or gDNA that made up the material.

Germline lookup yields CDR1 SGHAT and CDR2 FQNNGV. V was pared by 3 bases and J by 4 bases, with 4 bases between. This CDR3 comprises 12 residues. Original handling: Counts of nucleated cells, estimated from reference gene primer amplification, were obtained. Only in-frame clones appear in the TCRdb table, and some are missing; sequencing was by immunoSEQ multiplex PCR. V, J and clone size were drawn from that table, and D and trimming were deduced from the DNA. The sample carries about 16,000 clones, approximately 90% recorded once. The TCR comes from a human donor in a cohort sampled during active COVID-19. Sequenced input: peripheral blood. The chain is built from TRBV11-2 and TRBJ1-3, with no clear D. The CDR3 region is CASSFKGNTIYF. The DNA of the CDR3 is TGTGCCAGCAGCTTTAAAGGAAACACCATATATTTT.